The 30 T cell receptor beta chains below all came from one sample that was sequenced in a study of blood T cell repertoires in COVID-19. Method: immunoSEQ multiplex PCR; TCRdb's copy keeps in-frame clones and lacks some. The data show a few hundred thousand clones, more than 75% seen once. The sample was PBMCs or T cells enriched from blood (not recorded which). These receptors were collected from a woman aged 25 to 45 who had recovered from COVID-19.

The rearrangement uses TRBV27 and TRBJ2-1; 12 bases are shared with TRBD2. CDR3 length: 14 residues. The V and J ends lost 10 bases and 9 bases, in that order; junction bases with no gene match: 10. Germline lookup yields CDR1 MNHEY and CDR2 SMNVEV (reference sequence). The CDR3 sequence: CATNRLAGDREQFF. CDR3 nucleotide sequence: TGTGCCACCAATCGACTAGCGGGAGATCGTGAGCAGTTCTTC.

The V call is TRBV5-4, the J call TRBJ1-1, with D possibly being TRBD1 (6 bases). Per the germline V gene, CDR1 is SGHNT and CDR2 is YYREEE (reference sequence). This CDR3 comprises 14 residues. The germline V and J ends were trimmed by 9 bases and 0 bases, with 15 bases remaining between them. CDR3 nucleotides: TGTGCCACAGGGGCCCGGGCCATGAACACTGAAGCTTTCTTT. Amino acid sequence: CATGARAMNTEAFF.

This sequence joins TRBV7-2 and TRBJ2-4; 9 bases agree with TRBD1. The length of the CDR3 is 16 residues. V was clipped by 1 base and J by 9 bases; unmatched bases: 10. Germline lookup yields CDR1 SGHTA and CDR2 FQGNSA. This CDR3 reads CASSLGPGQGFSIQYF. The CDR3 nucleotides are TGTGCCAGCAGCTTAGGCCCGGGACAGGGTTTTAGCATTCAGTACTTC.

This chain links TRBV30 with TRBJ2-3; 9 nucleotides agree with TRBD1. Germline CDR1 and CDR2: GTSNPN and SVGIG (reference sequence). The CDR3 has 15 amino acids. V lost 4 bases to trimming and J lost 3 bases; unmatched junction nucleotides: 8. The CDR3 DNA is TGTGCCTGGAATTCGGGGACAGGGAGTACAGATACGCAGTATTTT. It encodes CAWNSGTGSTDTQYF.

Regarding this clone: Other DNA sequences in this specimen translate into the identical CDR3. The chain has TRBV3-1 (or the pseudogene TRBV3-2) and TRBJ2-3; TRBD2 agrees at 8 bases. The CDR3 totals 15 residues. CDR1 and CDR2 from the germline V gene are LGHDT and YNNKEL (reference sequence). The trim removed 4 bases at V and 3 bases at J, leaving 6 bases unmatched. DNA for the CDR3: TGTGCCAGCAGCCCAACGAGCGGGAGTACAGATACGCAGTATTTT. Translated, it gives CASSPTSGSTDTQYF.

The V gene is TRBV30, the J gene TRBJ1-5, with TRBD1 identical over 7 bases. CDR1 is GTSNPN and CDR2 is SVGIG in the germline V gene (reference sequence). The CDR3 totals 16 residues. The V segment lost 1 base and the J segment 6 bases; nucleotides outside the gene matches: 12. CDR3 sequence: CAWSAGGFVWGQPQHF. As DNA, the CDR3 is TGTGCCTGGAGTGCAGGGGGTTTCGTTTGGGGTCAGCCCCAGCATTTT.

CDR3 coding DNA: TGTGCCAGCAGCCCAGGGGGGTCTTTCAACGAGCAGTACTTC. Its protein is CASSPGGSFNEQYF. This rearrangement joins TRBV7-9 to TRBJ2-7; D is possibly TRBD1 (7 bases). The CDR3 has 14 amino acids. Trimming took off 5 bases at V and 5 bases at J, with 16 bases between the two ends. Germline CDR1 reads SEHNR; CDR2 reads FQNEAQ (reference sequence).

As DNA, the CDR3 is TGTGCCAGCAGCCCACAGGGAGACTATGGCTACACCTTC. Protein sequence: CASSPQGDYGYTF. The chain has TRBV3-1 (or the pseudogene TRBV3-2) and TRBJ1-2, with a possible D match to TRBD1 (6 bases). Trimming stripped 4 bases from V and 3 bases from J, with 9 bases between. This CDR3 comprises 13 residues. Germline V gives CDR1 LGHDT, CDR2 YNNKEL (reference sequence).

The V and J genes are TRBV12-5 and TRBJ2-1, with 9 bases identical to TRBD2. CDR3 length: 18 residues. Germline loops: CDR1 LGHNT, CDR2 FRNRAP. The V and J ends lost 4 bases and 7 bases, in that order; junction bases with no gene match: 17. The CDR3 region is CASGSPGLWERGENEQFF. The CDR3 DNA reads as TGTGCTAGTGGTTCTCCCGGACTATGGGAGCGGGGGGAAAATGAGCAGTTCTTC. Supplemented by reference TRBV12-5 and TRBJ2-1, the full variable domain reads DARVTQTPRHKVTEMGQEVTMRCQPILGHNTVFWYRQTMMQGLELLAYFRNRAPLDDSGMPKDRFSAEMPDATLATLKIQPSEPRDSAVYFCASGSPGLWERGENEQFFGPGTRLTVL.

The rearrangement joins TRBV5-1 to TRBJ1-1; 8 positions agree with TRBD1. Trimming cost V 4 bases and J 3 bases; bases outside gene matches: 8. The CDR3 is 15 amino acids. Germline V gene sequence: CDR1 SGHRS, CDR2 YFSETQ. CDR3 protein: CASSIQGVQYTEAFF. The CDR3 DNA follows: TGCGCCAGCAGCATACAGGGGGTTCAGTACACTGAAGCTTTCTTT.

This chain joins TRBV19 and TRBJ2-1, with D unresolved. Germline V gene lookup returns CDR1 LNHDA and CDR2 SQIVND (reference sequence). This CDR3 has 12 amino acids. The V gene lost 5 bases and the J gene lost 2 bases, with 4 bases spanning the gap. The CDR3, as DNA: TGTGCCAGTAGTTCAACCTACAATGAGCAGTTCTTC. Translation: CASSSTYNEQFF.

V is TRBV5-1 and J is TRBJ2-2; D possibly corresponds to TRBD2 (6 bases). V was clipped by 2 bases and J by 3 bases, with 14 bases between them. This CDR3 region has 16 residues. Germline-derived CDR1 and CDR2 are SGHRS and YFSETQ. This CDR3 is CASSFRTGVDTGELFF. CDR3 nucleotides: TGCGCCAGCAGCTTTCGGACGGGAGTGGACACCGGGGAGCTGTTTTTT.

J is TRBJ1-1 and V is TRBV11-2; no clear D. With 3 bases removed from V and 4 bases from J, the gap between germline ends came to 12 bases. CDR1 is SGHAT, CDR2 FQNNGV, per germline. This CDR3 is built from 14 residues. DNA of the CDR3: TGTGCCAGCAGCTTGAATTACGAGGGCACTGAAGCTTTCTTT. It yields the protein CASSLNYEGTEAFF.

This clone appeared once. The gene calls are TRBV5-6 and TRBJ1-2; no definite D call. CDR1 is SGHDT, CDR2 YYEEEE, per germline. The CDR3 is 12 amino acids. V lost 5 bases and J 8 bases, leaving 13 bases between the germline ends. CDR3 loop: CASRTDPGGYTF. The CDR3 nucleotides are TGTGCCAGCAGGACTGACCCGGGAGGCTACACCTTC.

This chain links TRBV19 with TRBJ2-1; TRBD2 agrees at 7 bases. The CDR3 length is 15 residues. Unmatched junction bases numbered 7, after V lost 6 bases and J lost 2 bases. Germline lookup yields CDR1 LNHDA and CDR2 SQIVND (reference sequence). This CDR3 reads CASSPTSATYNEQFF. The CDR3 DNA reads TGTGCCAGTAGCCCAACTAGCGCAACCTACAATGAGCAGTTCTTC.

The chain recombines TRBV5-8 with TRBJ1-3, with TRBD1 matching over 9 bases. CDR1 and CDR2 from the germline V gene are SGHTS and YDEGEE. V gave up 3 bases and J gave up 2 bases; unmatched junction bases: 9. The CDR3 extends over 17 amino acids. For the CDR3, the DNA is TGTGCCAGCAGCTCCGGATGGGACAGGGCGACTGGAAACACCATATATTTT. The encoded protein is CASSSGWDRATGNTIYF.

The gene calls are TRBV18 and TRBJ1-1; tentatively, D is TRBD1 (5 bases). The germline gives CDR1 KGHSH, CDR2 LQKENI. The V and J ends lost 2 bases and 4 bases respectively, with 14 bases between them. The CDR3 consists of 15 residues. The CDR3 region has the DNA TGTGCCAGCTCACCATTGGGAGTCGGGGGCACTGAAGCTTTCTTT. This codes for CASSPLGVGGTEAFF.

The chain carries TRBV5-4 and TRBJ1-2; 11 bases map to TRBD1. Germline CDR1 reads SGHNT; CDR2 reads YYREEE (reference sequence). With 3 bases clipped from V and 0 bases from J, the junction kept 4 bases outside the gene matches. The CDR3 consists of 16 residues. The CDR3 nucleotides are TGTGCCAGCAGCTACGGGACAGGGGGAGCTAACTATGGCTACACCTTC. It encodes CASSYGTGGANYGYTF. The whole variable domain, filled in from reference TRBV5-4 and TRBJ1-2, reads ETGVTQSPTHLIKTRGQQVTLRCSSQSGHNTVSWYQQALGQGPQFIFQYYREEENGRGNFPPRFSGLQFPNYSSELNVNALELDDSALYLCASSYGTGGANYGYTFGSGTRLTVV.

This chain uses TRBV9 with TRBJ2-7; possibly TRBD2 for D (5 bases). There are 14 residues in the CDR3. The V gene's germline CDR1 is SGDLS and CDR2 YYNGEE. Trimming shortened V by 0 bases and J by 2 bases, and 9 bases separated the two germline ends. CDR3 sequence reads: CASSVGSGPYEQYF. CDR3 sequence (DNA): TGTGCCAGCAGCGTAGGGAGCGGCCCCTACGAGCAGTACTTC.

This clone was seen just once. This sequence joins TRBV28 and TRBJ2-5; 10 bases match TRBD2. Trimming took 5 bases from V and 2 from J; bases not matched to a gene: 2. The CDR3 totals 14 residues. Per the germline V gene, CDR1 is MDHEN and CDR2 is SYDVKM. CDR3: CASSEAGGQETQYF. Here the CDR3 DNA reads TGTGCCAGCAGTGAAGCGGGAGGGCAAGAGACCCAGTACTTC.

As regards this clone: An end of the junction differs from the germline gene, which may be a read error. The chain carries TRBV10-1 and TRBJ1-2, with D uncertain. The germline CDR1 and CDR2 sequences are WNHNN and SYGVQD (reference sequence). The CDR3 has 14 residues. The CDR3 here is CASSEYPDHYGYTF. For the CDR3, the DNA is TGCGCCAGCAGTGAGTATCCTGACCACTACGGCTACACCTTC.

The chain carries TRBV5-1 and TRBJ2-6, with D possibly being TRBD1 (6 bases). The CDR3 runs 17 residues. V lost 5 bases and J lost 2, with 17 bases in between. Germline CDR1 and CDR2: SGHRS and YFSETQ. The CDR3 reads CASRGGTPLTGANVLTF. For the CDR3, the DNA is TGCGCCAGCAGGGGTGGGACACCATTAACTGGGGCCAACGTCCTGACTTTC.

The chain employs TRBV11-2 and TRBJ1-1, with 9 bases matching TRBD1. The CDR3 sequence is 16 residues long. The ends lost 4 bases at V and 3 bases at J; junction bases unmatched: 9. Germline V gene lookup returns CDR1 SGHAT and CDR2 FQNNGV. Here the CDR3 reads CASSSNTGTGYTEAFF. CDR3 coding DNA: TGTGCCAGCAGCTCGAATACCGGGACAGGGTACACTGAAGCTTTCTTT.

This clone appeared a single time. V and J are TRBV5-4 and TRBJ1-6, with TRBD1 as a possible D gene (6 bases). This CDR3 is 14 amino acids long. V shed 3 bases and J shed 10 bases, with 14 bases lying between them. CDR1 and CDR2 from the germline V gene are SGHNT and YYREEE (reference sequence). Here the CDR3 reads CASSYRDTGSPLHF. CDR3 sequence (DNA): TGTGCCAGCAGCTACAGGGATACAGGATCACCCCTCCACTTT. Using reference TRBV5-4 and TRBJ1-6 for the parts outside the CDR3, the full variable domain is ETGVTQSPTHLIKTRGQQVTLRCSSQSGHNTVSWYQQALGQGPQFIFQYYREEENGRGNFPPRFSGLQFPNYSSELNVNALELDDSALYLCASSYRDTGSPLHFGNGTRLTVT.

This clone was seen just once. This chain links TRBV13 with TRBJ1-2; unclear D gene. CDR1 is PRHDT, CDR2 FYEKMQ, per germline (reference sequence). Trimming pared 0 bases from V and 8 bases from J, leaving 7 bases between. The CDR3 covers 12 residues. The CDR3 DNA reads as TGTGCCAGCAGCTTAGGCCAGAAAGGCTACACCTTC. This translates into CASSLGQKGYTF.

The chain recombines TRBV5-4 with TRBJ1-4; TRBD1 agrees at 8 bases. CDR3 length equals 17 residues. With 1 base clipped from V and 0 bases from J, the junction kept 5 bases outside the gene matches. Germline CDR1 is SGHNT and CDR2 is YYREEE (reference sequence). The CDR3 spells CASSLRQGASTNEKLFF. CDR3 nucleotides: TGTGCCAGCAGCTTGCGGCAGGGGGCCTCAACTAATGAAAAACTGTTTTTT.

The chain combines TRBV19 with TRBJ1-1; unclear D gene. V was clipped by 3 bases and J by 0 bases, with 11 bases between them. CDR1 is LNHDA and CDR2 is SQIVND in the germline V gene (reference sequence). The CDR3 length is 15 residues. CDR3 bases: TGTGCCAGTAGTATCGCTCAGAAAATGAACACTGAAGCTTTCTTT. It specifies CASSIAQKMNTEAFF.

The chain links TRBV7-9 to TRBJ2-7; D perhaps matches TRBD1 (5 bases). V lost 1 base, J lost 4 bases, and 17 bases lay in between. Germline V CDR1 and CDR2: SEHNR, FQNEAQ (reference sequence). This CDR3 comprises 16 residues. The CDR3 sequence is CASSLGALGVRYEQYF. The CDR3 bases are TGTGCCAGCAGCTTAGGGGCCCTAGGGGTACGGTACGAGCAGTACTTC.

Here the CDR3 reads CASSHFRDRSYEQYF. CDR3 DNA: TGTGCCAGCAGCCATTTCCGGGACAGAAGCTACGAGCAGTACTTC. The rearrangement links TRBV7-2 to TRBJ2-7, with 7 bases identical to TRBD1. CDR3 size: 15 residues. Germline-derived CDR1 and CDR2 are SGHTA and FQGNSA. Losses at the gene ends were 5 bases for V and 3 bases for J; bases not matched to a gene: 10.

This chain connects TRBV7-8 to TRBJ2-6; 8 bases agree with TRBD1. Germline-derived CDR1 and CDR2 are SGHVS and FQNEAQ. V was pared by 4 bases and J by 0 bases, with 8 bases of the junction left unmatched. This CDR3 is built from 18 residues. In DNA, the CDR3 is TGTGCCAGCAGCTCCTTGACAGGGGTCCACTCTGGGGCCAACGTCCTGACTTTC. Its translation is CASSSLTGVHSGANVLTF.